This note documents a single T cell receptor beta chain sequence. This sample was taken from a study of spatial heterogeneity in lung cancer. Study-level information: Within raw reads, each unique TCR and UMI combination appeared on average more than ten times.

The study tagged each TCR cDNA molecule with a unique molecular identifier. Using its own MiXCR run on the 5' RACE reads, TCRdb lists one record per CDR3 protein. Among 110,000 or so distinct CDR3 sequences listed, roughly a tenth were seen once. The time point was: blood at routine non-recurrence follow-up after resection. From tumor, nontumor lung or frozen PBMC, whole RNA was taken unsorted for sequencing. The receptor was derived from a female donor with early-stage non-small cell lung cancer. The sequenced sample was PBMCs, obtained at follow-up.

CDR3 coding DNA: TGCGCCAGCAGCTTGGAGGGCGGCGGAGGCAATGAGCAGTTCTTC. Protein sequence: CASSLEGGGGNEQFF. The chain recombines TRBV5-1 with TRBJ2-1; D is perhaps TRBD2 (5 bases). V dropped 0 bases and J dropped 6 bases, with 13 bases sitting between them. Germline lookup yields CDR1 SGHRS and CDR2 YFSETQ. The CDR3 consists of 15 residues.